These 21 T cell receptor beta chains originate from one sample sequenced in a study of shared T cell receptors in the human thymus. Generated by immunoSEQ multiplex PCR, the TCRdb table keeps only in-frame clones and is missing some. The sample has some 760,000 clones, roughly 88% seen once; the top ten hold approximately 0.01%. The sample also formed part of further work on human thymus T cells.

Sequencing was carried out using thymocytes. The source of these receptors is a girl under two years old with a congenital heart defect.

The chain joins TRBV27 to TRBJ1-2, with no clear D. Germline-derived CDR1 and CDR2 are MNHEY and SMNVEV (reference sequence). V was pared by 2 bases and J by 4 bases, with 14 bases between. This CDR3 comprises 15 residues. DNA of the CDR3: TGTGCCAGCAGTTTAGGTCTCCGAGAGGGCTATGGCTACACCTTC. Encoded protein: CASSLGLREGYGYTF.

J is TRBJ2-6 and V is TRBV5-8; D possibly corresponds to TRBD2 (6 bases). The germline V and J ends were trimmed by 4 bases and 2 bases, with 10 bases remaining between them. CDR1 is SGHTS, CDR2 YDEGEE, per germline. The CDR3 totals 15 residues. The CDR3 region is CASSEGGAGANVLTF. The DNA of the CDR3 is TGTGCCAGCAGCGAAGGAGGGGCTGGGGCCAACGTCCTGACTTTC.

The chain has TRBV11-2 and TRBJ2-3; 11 positions agree with TRBD2. Trimming took 5 bases from V and 2 from J; bases not matched to a gene: 15. Per the germline V gene, CDR1 is SGHAT and CDR2 is FQNNGV. The CDR3 runs to 19 residues. The CDR3, as DNA: TGTGCCAGCAGCCACCTCCGTCTAGCGGGGGGCACGAACACAGATACGCAGTATTTT. Translation gives CASSHLRLAGGTNTDTQYF.

This clone was recorded once. This chain uses TRBV27 with TRBJ2-4, with 8 bases lining up with TRBD2. V dropped 8 bases and J dropped 11; count of bases not matched to a gene: 26. Germline-derived CDR1 and CDR2 are MNHEY and SMNVEV (reference sequence). CDR3 size: 18 residues. In DNA, the CDR3 is TGTGCCAGCTCCCCTCATCGCCCGGGGGGGCCTATTTTCTTCCTTCAGTACTTC. Translated, it gives CASSPHRPGGPIFFLQYF.

V and J are TRBV29-1 and TRBJ1-1; 9 nucleotides line up with TRBD1. CDR3 size: 19 residues. Germline trimming cut 4 bases from V and 0 bases from J; bases unmatched to any gene: 18. Germline V gene sequence: CDR1 SQVTM, CDR2 ANQGSEA. DNA for the CDR3: TGCAGCGTTGTGGCGGACAGGGGCAAGTCGCCGGCAATGAACACTGAAGCTTTCTTT. This gives the protein CSVVADRGKSPAMNTEAFF. Using reference TRBV29-1 and TRBJ1-1 for the parts outside the CDR3, the full variable domain is SAVISQKPSRDICQRGTSLTIQCQVDSQVTMMFWYRQQPGQSLTLIATANQGSEATYESGFVIDKFPISRPNLTFSTLTVSNMSPEDSSIYLCSVVADRGKSPAMNTEAFFGQGTRLTVV.

V usage is TRBV18 and J usage is TRBJ2-3; D is perhaps TRBD2 (7 bases). The CDR3 runs 17 residues. CDR1 and CDR2 (germline): KGHSH, LQKENI. V was shortened by 2 bases and J by 5 bases, with 20 bases between the two germline ends. This CDR3 is CASSPECGGGRGDTQYF. The CDR3 region has the DNA TGTGCCAGCTCACCAGAGTGTGGGGGGGGGCGTGGAGATACGCAGTATTTT.

The V gene is TRBV5-4, the J gene TRBJ1-2; D is undetermined. Germline V gene sequence: CDR1 SGHNT, CDR2 YYREEE (reference sequence). The CDR3 consists of 17 residues. V was clipped by 4 bases and J by 6 bases, with 25 bases between them. CDR3 sequence: CASSLTSPEVGFNGYTF. CDR3 nucleotides: TGTGCCAGCAGCCTTACCTCCCCTGAAGTTGGCTTTAATGGCTACACCTTC.

This clone appeared once. DNA of the CDR3: TGCGCCAGCAGCCAAGATTGGTCATCCAGGGGCCCCTACGAGCAGTACTTC. The encoded protein is CASSQDWSSRGPYEQYF. The V gene is TRBV4-1, the J gene TRBJ2-7; a possible D gene is TRBD1 (6 bases). Deletions cut 0 bases from V and 2 bases from J, with 17 bases between. This CDR3 contains 17 residues. The germline gives CDR1 MGHRA, CDR2 YSYEKL.

The chain is built from TRBV4-3 and TRBJ1-5, with D possibly matching TRBD1 (5 bases). The V and J ends lost 0 bases and 1 base respectively, with 16 bases between them. This CDR3 has 18 residues. Germline V lookup: CDR1 LGHNA, CDR2 YSLEER. The CDR3 DNA reads TGCGCCAGCAGCCAAGAAGTGGTGGGGCCCCTGAGCAATCAGCCCCAGCATTTT. Encoded protein: CASSQEVVGPLSNQPQHF.

The chain joins TRBV4-2 to TRBJ1-6; the D gene is possibly TRBD1 (6 bases). Germline V gene lookup returns CDR1 LGHNA and CDR2 YNFKEQ. The length of the CDR3 is 14 residues. V gave up 4 bases and J gave up 5 bases, with 9 bases separating them. In DNA, the CDR3 is TGTGCCAGCAGCCTACAGGGTAATAATTCACCCCTCCACTTT. This encodes CASSLQGNNSPLHF.

The chain carries TRBV27 and TRBJ1-1; possibly TRBD1 for D (6 bases). Germline CDR1 and CDR2: MNHEY and SMNVEV (reference sequence). Trimming removed 5 bases from V and 0 bases from J, with 22 bases in between. The CDR3 loop spans 18 amino acids. This CDR3 is CASSPIFRATGLNTEAFF. Here the CDR3 DNA reads TGTGCCAGCAGTCCCATATTCCGCGCGACAGGTCTGAACACTGAAGCTTTCTTT.

In this sample, this clone turned up once. The CDR3 ends on some other residue instead of the conserved phenylalanine or tryptophan, so this is likely a read error. No DNA is shown, since the ends of the CDR3 on it are uncertain; the CDR3 is the one TCRdb lists. V gene TRBV6-6 combines with J gene TRBJ1-5; the D call of TRBD1 is as the table states it, not checked on the DNA. CDR1 is MNHNY, CDR2 SVGAGI, per germline (reference sequence). The CDR3 totals 16 residues, both ends included. CDR3 region: CASSKSWAATPQPRIV.

This sequence joins TRBV19 and TRBJ1-5; 8 bases agree with TRBD1. From germline, CDR1 is LNHDA and CDR2 SQIVND (reference sequence). V shed 3 bases, J shed 3 bases, and the junction held 10 bases outside the gene matches. The CDR3 sequence is 17 residues long. The CDR3 sequence is CASSIVTGALLNQPQHF. The CDR3 DNA follows: TGTGCCAGTAGTATTGTGACAGGGGCTTTACTCAATCAGCCCCAGCATTTT.

As for this clone: The same CDR3 arises from other DNA sequences in this sample as well. The V gene is TRBV11-2, the J gene TRBJ1-2, with D uncertain. This CDR3 spans 15 amino acids. Trimming cost V 3 bases and J 3 bases, with 14 bases left between them. The germline gives CDR1 SGHAT, CDR2 FQNNGV. Here the CDR3 DNA reads TGTGCCAGCAGCTTGGGTGGAGGCCCCTACTATGGCTACACCTTC. Its translation: CASSLGGGPYYGYTF.

This clone was seen more than once but under ten times. The chain employs TRBV7-9 and TRBJ1-1; TRBD1 might be the D (6 bases). Germline-derived CDR1 and CDR2 are SEHNR and FQNEAQ (reference sequence). V lost 4 bases and J lost 3, with 21 bases in between. This CDR3 region has 17 residues. The CDR3 region has the DNA TGTGCCAGCAGCTCCCGGGGGGAGGGGGGAAAAGACACTGAAGCTTTCTTT. This translates into CASSSRGEGGKDTEAFF.

This clone has only one observation. V is TRBV30 and J is TRBJ1-2, with TRBD1 matching over 10 bases. V trimming: 4 bases; J trimming: 6 bases; junction bases outside the gene matches: 5. From germline, CDR1 is GTSNPN and CDR2 SVGIG (reference sequence). This CDR3 spans 13 amino acids. The CDR3 DNA reads as TGTGCCTGGATTTGTGGACAGGGGGATGGCTACACCTTC. Its protein is CAWICGQGDGYTF.

This rearrangement joins TRBV27 to TRBJ1-6; D remains unclear. This CDR3 comprises 15 residues. Germline CDR1 reads MNHEY; CDR2 reads SMNVEV (reference sequence). Trimming shortened V by 0 bases and J by 7 bases, and 10 bases separated the two germline ends. The CDR3 sequence: CASSLSLITNSPLHF. The CDR3, as DNA: TGTGCCAGCAGTTTATCGCTAATAACCAATTCACCCCTCCACTTT.

This sequence joins TRBV14 and TRBJ2-7, with 9 bases matching TRBD1. This CDR3 comprises 15 residues. V was pared by 4 bases and J by 3 bases, with 7 bases of the junction left unmatched. Per germline, CDR1 SGHDN and CDR2 FVKESK. The CDR3 sequence is CASSRRDRDYYEQYF. The DNA for the CDR3 is TGTGCCAGCAGCCGCCGGGACAGGGATTACTACGAGCAGTACTTC.

The sample holds one count of this clone. The chain is built from TRBV5-4 and TRBJ2-1, with 12 bases aligning to TRBD1. V shed 0 bases and J 10 bases; nucleotides not matched to a gene: 11. CDR3 size: 17 residues. The V gene's germline CDR1 is SGHNT and CDR2 YYREEE (reference sequence). CDR3 coding DNA: TGTGCCAGCAGCTTGGAGCTGGGACAGGGGGCTCCATCCGAGCAGTTCTTC. It specifies CASSLELGQGAPSEQFF.

V is TRBV5-1 and J is TRBJ1-4; D call uncertain. V was cut by 3 bases and J by 5 bases, with 14 bases left in between. This CDR3 has 15 amino acids. The V gene's germline CDR1 is SGHRS and CDR2 YFSETQ. CDR3: CASSSSPRSNEKLFF. The CDR3 region has the DNA TGCGCCAGCAGCTCGTCGCCCAGATCGAATGAAAAACTGTTTTTT.

The chain is built from TRBV4-1 and TRBJ1-2, with 8 bases lining up with TRBD1. Losses at the gene ends were 2 bases for V and 3 bases for J; bases not matched to a gene: 5. The CDR3 is 15 residues long. Germline V lookup: CDR1 MGHRA, CDR2 YSYEKL. CDR3 nucleotides: TGCGCCAGCAGCCAAAGCACAGGGGGTGACTATGGCTACACCTTC. Translation gives CASSQSTGGDYGYTF.